This passage covers 17 T cell receptor beta chains from one sample sequenced in a study of OX40 agonist ivuxolimab in advanced cancers. Data came from immunoSEQ multiplex PCR; TCRdb stores just in-frame clones and leaves some out. There are fewer than 85,000 clones in the sample; roughly 86% occur only once, and 0.55% to 0.7% lies in the top ten. This specimen was CD4+ or CD8+ T cells sorted from blood, taken in a trial of the OX40 agonist ivuxolimab. The receptors derive from an adult with an advanced solid tumor such as melanoma, head and neck, liver or kidney cancer.

This clone was seen only a few times. This rearrangement joins TRBV30 to TRBJ1-1; 8 bases are a match to TRBD1. J was trimmed by 5 bases and V by 2 bases; bases with no gene match: 4. The CDR3 is 13 residues long. Germline lookup yields CDR1 GTSNPN and CDR2 SVGIG (reference sequence). Written as DNA, the CDR3 is TGTGCCTGGAGTAGTACAGGGGGTACTGAAGCTTTCTTT. Its protein is CAWSSTGGTEAFF.

V gene TRBV18 combines with J gene TRBJ2-1; D not resolved. Trimming took off 0 bases at V and 3 bases at J, with 12 bases between the two ends. This CDR3 contains 16 residues. CDR1 is KGHSH, CDR2 LQKENI, per germline. The CDR3 sequence is CASSPPSSLHYNEQFF. In DNA form, the CDR3 reads TGTGCCAGCTCACCACCGAGCTCGCTCCACTACAATGAGCAGTTCTTC.

The chain is built from TRBV18 and TRBJ1-4; D ambiguous. V gave up 4 bases and J gave up 8 bases, with 14 bases separating them. CDR3 length equals 14 residues. Germline V gene sequence: CDR1 KGHSH, CDR2 LQKENI. In DNA, the CDR3 is TGTGCCAGCTCACGCGACACGGGAAGGGAAAAACTGTTTTTT. Protein: CASSRDTGREKLFF.

This clone was picked up one time. V is TRBV2 and J is TRBJ1-2; the match to TRBD1 covers 10 bases. This CDR3 has 13 residues. CDR1 SNHLY and CDR2 FYNNEI come from the germline V gene. Trimming cost V 4 bases and J 6 bases; bases outside gene matches: 2. The CDR3 reads CASSVTGGNGYTF. The CDR3 DNA reads as TGTGCCAGCAGTGTGACAGGGGGCAATGGCTACACCTTC.

The chain couples TRBV6-5 to TRBJ1-1; 9 bases fit TRBD1. CDR1 MNHEY and CDR2 SVGAGI come from the germline V gene. V was clipped by 5 bases and J by 5 bases; unmatched bases: 9. CDR3 length equals 15 residues. CDR3 in amino acids: CASSTMTGGRTEAFF. DNA for the CDR3: TGTGCCAGCAGTACCATGACAGGGGGGAGAACTGAAGCTTTCTTT.

The V and J genes are TRBV19 and TRBJ2-6; 7 nucleotides agree with TRBD1. Germline lookup yields CDR1 LNHDA and CDR2 SQIVND (reference sequence). J gave up 4 bases and V 4 bases, and 7 bases lay outside the gene matches. There are 16 residues in the CDR3. CDR3 residues: CASSTGTVNGANVLTF. DNA of the CDR3: TGTGCCAGTAGTACAGGGACAGTTAACGGGGCCAACGTCCTGACTTTC.

The chain couples TRBV28 to TRBJ2-3; 10 bases fit TRBD2. Germline-derived CDR1 and CDR2 are MDHEN and SYDVKM. Trimming took 4 bases from V and 1 from J; bases not matched to a gene: 5. This CDR3 contains 16 residues. CDR3: CASSSTGTSGTDTQYF. For the CDR3, the DNA is TGTGCCAGCAGTTCAACCGGGACTAGCGGCACAGATACGCAGTATTTT.

Here the CDR3 DNA reads TGCGCCAGCAGCCTCCCCGGGCAGGGCTACACCTTC. As protein: CASSLPGQGYTF. V is TRBV5-1 and J is TRBJ1-2; D ambiguous. CDR3 length: 12 amino acids. The germline V and J ends were trimmed by 4 bases and 8 bases, with 12 bases remaining between them. Germline V gene sequence: CDR1 SGHRS, CDR2 YFSETQ.

The gene calls are TRBV19 and TRBJ1-2; 9 bases line up with TRBD1. Germline trimming cut 11 bases from V and 3 bases from J; bases unmatched to any gene: 4. This CDR3 is 12 amino acids long. Looked up from germline, CDR1 is LNHDA and CDR2 is SQIVND (reference sequence). CDR3 residues: CAGRTGDYGYTF. Here the CDR3 DNA reads TGTGCCGGACGGACAGGGGACTATGGCTACACCTTC.

This sequence joins TRBV30 and TRBJ1-2; no reliable D call. In germline, CDR1 is GTSNPN, CDR2 SVGIG (reference sequence). The V end lost 4 bases, the J end lost 5 bases, and 8 bases lay between the germline ends. The CDR3 covers 11 residues. The CDR3 nucleotides read TGTGCCTGGATAGAAGGGTATGGCTACACCTTC. It codes for CAWIEGYGYTF.

The J gene is TRBJ2-1, the V gene TRBV5-1; the match to TRBD1 covers 8 bases. J gave up 5 bases and V 9 bases, and 7 bases lay outside the gene matches. Germline V gene lookup returns CDR1 SGHRS and CDR2 YFSETQ. This CDR3 contains 13 residues. The chain's CDR3 is CATSGQGHNEQFF. As DNA, the CDR3 is TGCGCCACCTCTGGACAGGGCCACAATGAGCAGTTCTTC.

V usage is TRBV18 and J usage is TRBJ1-5; D is ambiguous. The length of the CDR3 is 15 residues. The V and J ends lost 3 bases and 5 bases respectively, with 14 bases between them. Per germline, CDR1 KGHSH and CDR2 LQKENI. In nucleotides, the CDR3 is TGTGCCAGCTCACCTCGAGCCCTGGACGATCAGCCCCAGCATTTT. Amino acids: CASSPRALDDQPQHF.

This chain links TRBV4-1 with TRBJ1-2; 8 positions agree with TRBD1. The CDR3 length is 14 residues. V trimming: 4 bases; J trimming: 4 bases; junction bases outside the gene matches: 5. The germline CDR1 and CDR2 sequences are MGHRA and YSYEKL. CDR3 bases: TGCGCCAGCAGCCTGGACAGGGACACCTATGGCTACACCTTC. Translated: CASSLDRDTYGYTF.

CDR3 in DNA: TGTGCCAGCTCACCACTAAACAGGGTTATTAGCACAGATACGCAGTATTTT. Translated: CASSPLNRVISTDTQYF. The chain couples TRBV18 to TRBJ2-3, with D possibly being TRBD1 (6 bases). This CDR3 has 17 residues. The germline gives CDR1 KGHSH, CDR2 LQKENI. V dropped 1 base and J dropped 0 bases, with 14 bases sitting between them.

The rearrangement links TRBV19 to TRBJ2-1; 10 positions agree with TRBD2. The germline CDR1 and CDR2 sequences are LNHDA and SQIVND (reference sequence). The CDR3 sequence is 16 residues long. Germline trimming cut 5 bases from V and 7 bases from J; bases unmatched to any gene: 11. CDR3 loop: CASSDLSGLARNEQFF. The CDR3 DNA is TGTGCCAGTAGTGACCTTTCGGGACTAGCGAGGAATGAGCAGTTCTTC. Filled out from reference TRBV19 and TRBJ2-1, the complete variable domain reads DGGITQSPKYLFRKEGQNVTLSCEQNLNHDAMYWYRQDPGQGLRLIYYSQIVNDFQKGDIAEGYSVSREKKESFPLTVTSAQKNPTAFYLCASSDLSGLARNEQFFGPGTRLTVL.

This rearrangement joins TRBV19 to TRBJ1-5, with a weak D call TRBD1 (5 bases). From germline, CDR1 is LNHDA and CDR2 SQIVND (reference sequence). Trimming took 4 bases from V and 2 from J, leaving 18 bases between them. This CDR3 spans 17 amino acids. The CDR3 loop reads CASSTTAAGGGNQPQHF. The CDR3 coding sequence is TGTGCCAGTAGTACAACCGCCGCGGGAGGGGGCAATCAGCCCCAGCATTTT.

In nucleotides, the CDR3 is TGCAGTGCGCCCGCGAATACCTACACCTTC. Residues: CSAPANTYTF. This chain uses TRBV20-1 with TRBJ1-2; D gene ambiguous. Germline V lookup: CDR1 DFQATT, CDR2 SNEGSKA (reference sequence). V was cut by 6 bases and J by 10 bases, with 12 bases left in between. The CDR3 has 10 residues.